This T cell receptor beta chain was documented in a study of T cell responses to AZD1222 COVID-19 vaccine. Profiling relied on immunoSEQ multiplex PCR, and the TCRdb table lists in-frame clones only, not all of them. Of about 130,000 clones in the sample, roughly 88% were seen once. On this clone: Its antigen is still unknown.

General study results and limits: Only five to seven AZD1222 recipients were seropositive at baseline. Of spike-specific TCRs, nearly half reportedly target regions left unmutated in variants. CD4 TCRs covered the whole spike, strongest at regions 160-218 and 743-854. White British donors predominated, females outnumbered males, and clonal diversity was possibly underestimated.

The germline gives CDR1 SGDLS, CDR2 YYNGEE. The CDR3 runs to 15 residues. With 4 bases removed from V and 0 bases from J, the gap between germline ends came to 11 bases. The chain joins TRBV9 to TRBJ1-5, with D possibly matching TRBD1 (6 bases). Source: peripheral blood, taken on day 0 of MenACWY control vaccination. The receptor comes from an adult in good health. CDR3 in DNA: TGTGCCAGCAGCCCCGGGACAAATAGCAATCAGCCCCAGCATTTT. Translation gives CASSPGTNSNQPQHF.